This T cell receptor (beta chain) was captured in a study of cytomegalovirus exposure and HLA in healthy donors. 13 Jbeta primers and 60 Vbeta primers were used for the PCR. Here immunoSEQ multiplex PCR was the method, and the copy in TCRdb shows in-frame clones only, minus some. Here the sample spans some 150,000 clones, approximately 78% being singletons. This clone appeared a single time. Germline V lookup: CDR1 MDHEN, CDR2 SYDVKM. V lost 2 bases and J lost 3, with 8 bases in between. This CDR3 has 13 residues. The receptor comes from a young woman in good health and CMV-seronegative. Sequencing used PBMCs. The chain joins TRBV28 to TRBJ2-7; unclear D gene. The CDR3 region has the DNA TGTGCCAGCAGTTTAAGGCAGGTCTACGAGCAGTACTTC. It codes for CASSLRQVYEQYF.